This TCR beta chain emerged from a study of CD8+CD57+ T cells in acquired aplastic anemia. Study overall: Sorted CD4+ and CD8+ cells yielded DNA averaging approximately 3 ug.

Concerning this clonotype itself: Its matching antigen is unknown.

TCR beta VDJ and CDR3 profiles were obtained from a genomic DNA template. TCRdb called the reads again in MiXCR, with one record for every CDR3 protein. Among around 200,000 distinct CDR3 sequences listed, roughly 60% were seen once. Study-wide results and limits: Patients and controls shared twenty-nine CD8+ CDR3 sequences. For CD8+ Simpson's diversity, patients and controls showed no significant difference.

Patients included in sequencing had previously demonstrated CD8+CD57+ cell expansion by flow cytometry. This clonotype originated in a human donor with aplastic anemia. The sequencing sample was made of sorted CD4+, CD8+, or CD8+CD57+ T cells (not recorded which) from PBMCs.

CDR3 DNA sequence: TGCAGTGCTAGATGGCTAGCGGGACCCCTCTCCTACGAGCAGTACTTC. Translated, it gives CSARWLAGPLSYEQYF. The chain combines TRBV20-1 with TRBJ2-7, with 9 bases fitting TRBD2. There are 16 residues in the CDR3. Per germline, CDR1 DFQATT and CDR2 SNEGSKA (reference sequence). V gave up 2 bases and J gave up 0 bases; unmatched junction bases: 8.